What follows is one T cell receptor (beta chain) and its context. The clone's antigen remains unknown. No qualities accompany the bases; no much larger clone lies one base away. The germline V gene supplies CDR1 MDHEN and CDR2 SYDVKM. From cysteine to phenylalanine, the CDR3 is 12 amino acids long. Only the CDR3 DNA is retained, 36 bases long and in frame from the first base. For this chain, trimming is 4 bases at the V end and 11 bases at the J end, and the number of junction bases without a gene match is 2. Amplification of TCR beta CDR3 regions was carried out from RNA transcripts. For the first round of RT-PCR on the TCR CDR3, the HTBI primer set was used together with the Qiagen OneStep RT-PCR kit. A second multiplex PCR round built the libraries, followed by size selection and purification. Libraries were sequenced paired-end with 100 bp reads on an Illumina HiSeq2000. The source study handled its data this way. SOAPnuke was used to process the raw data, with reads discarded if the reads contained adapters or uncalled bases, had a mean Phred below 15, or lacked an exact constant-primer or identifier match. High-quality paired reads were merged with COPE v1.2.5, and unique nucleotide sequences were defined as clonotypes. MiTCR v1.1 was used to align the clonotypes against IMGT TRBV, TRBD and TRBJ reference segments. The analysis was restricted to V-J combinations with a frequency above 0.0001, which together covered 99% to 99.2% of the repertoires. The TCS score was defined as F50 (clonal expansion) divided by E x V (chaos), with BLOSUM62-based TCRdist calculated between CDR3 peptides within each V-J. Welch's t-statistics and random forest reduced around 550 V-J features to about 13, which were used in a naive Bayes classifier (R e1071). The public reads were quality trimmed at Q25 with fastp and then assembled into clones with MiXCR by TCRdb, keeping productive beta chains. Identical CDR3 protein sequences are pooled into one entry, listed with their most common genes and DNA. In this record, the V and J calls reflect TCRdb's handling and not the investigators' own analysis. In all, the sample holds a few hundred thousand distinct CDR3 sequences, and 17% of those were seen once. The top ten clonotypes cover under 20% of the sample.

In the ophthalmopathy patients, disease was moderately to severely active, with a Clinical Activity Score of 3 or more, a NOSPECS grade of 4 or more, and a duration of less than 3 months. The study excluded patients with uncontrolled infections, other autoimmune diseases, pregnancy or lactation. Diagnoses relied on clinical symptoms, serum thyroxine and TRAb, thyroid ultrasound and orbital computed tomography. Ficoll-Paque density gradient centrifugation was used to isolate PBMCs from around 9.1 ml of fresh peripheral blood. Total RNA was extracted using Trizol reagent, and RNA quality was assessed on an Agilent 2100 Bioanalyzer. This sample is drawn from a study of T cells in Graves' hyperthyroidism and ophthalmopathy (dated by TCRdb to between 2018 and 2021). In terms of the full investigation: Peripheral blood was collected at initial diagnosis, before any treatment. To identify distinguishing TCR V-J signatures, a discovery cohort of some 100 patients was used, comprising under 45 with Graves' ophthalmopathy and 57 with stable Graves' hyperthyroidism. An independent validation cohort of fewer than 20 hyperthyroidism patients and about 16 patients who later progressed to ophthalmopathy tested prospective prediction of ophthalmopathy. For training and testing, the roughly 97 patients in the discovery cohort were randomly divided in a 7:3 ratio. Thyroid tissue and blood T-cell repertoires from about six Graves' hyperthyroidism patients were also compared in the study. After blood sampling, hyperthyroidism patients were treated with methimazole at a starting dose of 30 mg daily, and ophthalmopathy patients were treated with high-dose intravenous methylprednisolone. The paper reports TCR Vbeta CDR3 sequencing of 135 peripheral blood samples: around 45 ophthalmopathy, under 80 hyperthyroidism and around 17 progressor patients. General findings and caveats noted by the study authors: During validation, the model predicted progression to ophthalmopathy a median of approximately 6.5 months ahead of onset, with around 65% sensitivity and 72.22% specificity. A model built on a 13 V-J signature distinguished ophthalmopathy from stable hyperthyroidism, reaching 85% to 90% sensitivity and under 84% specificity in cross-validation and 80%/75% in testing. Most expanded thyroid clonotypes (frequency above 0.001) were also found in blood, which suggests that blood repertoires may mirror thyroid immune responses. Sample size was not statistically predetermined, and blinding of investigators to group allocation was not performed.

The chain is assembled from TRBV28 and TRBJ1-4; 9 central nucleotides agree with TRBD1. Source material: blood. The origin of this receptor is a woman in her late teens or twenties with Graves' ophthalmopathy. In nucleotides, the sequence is TGTGCCAGCAGTTCCGGACAGGGGAAACTGTTTTTT. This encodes CASSSGQGKLFF.